This entry concerns a single TCR beta chain. The data originate from a study of blood T cell repertoires in COVID-19. About the research overall: PBMCs, B-cell-depleted T cells, or T cells provided the cDNA or gDNA that made up the material.

Measured with immunoSEQ multiplex PCR; TCRdb has only the in-frame clones, and not every one. The sample lists about 170,000 clones, approximately 86% seen once, with 7% to 7.5% in the top ten. CDR3 size: 15 residues. V was clipped by 4 bases and J by 2 bases; unmatched bases: 7. Germline values: CDR1 SGHKS, CDR2 YYEKEE (reference sequence). This chain links TRBV5-5 with TRBJ2-7; 9 bases line up with TRBD1. This TCR was sampled from a woman aged 80 or older in a cohort sampled during active or convalescent COVID-19. Sequencing used peripheral blood. CDR3 nucleotide sequence: TGTGCCAGCAGCCGTTCCGGGACAGGGCCCTACGAGCAGTACTTC. Its protein is CASSRSGTGPYEQYF. Full variable domain (remainder filled in from reference TRBV5-5 and TRBJ2-7): DAGVTQSPTHLIKTRGQQVTLRCSPISGHKSVSWYQQVLGQGPQFIFQYYEKEERGRGNFPDRFSARQFPNYSSELNVNALLLGDSALYLCASSRSGTGPYEQYFGPGTRLTVT.